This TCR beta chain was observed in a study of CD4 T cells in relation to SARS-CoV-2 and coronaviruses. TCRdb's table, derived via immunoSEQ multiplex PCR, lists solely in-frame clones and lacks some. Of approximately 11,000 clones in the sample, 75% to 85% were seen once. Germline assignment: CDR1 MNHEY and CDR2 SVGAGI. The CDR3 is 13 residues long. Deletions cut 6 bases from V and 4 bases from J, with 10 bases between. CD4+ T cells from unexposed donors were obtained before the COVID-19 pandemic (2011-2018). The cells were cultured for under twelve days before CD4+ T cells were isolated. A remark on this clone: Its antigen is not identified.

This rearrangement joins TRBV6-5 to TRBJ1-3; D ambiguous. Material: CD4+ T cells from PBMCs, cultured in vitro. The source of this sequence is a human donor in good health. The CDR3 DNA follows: TGTGCCAGCAGCTCTGACATCGGAAACACCATATATTTT. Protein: CASSSDIGNTIYF.